Following are 20 T cell receptor beta chains from one sample sequenced in a study of regulatory T cells in long-lasting Graves disease (dated by TCRdb to the early 2020s). The sample's time point label, in plain terms: newly diagnosed GD, antithyroid drugs for less than 3 months. For both TCR sequencing and RNA sequencing, RNA was extracted from PBMCs using TRIzol. Libraries were prepared through multiplex PCR. Sequencing relied on an Illumina HiSeq 4000. TCR beta libraries were built with iRepertoire HTBI primers and Arm-PCR amplification of CDR3 regions. TCRdb reprocessed the public reads (quality trimming at Q25 with fastp, clone calling with MiXCR) and kept in-frame beta chains. Each CDR3 protein appears once, grouped with its most common genes and DNA. The sample contains roughly 610,000 distinct CDR3 sequences, roughly a sixth of them found a single time. Of the sample, approximately 12% is held by the ten largest clones.

This sample was also put to use in a study of T cells in Graves' hyperthyroidism and ophthalmopathy.

The sample here was peripheral blood mononuclear cells (PBMCs), taken at new diagnosis, from a patient treated with antithyroid drugs. These receptors originate from a man between 18 and 29 years old with Graves disease. Donor details come from another sample of the same person, matched by shared clones.

This clonotype was recorded at least ten times. The chain combines TRBV28 with TRBJ1-1; a possible D gene is TRBD1 (5 bases). Between the trimmed V and J ends, which lost 7 bases and 4 bases, there was a span of 13 bases. The germline CDR1 and CDR2 sequences are MDHEN and SYDVKM. The CDR3 has 13 residues. CDR3 in DNA: TGTGCCAGCACAGGGCGCCAGAGCACTGAAGCTTTCTTT. It is translated as CASTGRQSTEAFF.

The table lists this clonotype with many counts. The chain is built from TRBV20-1 and TRBJ2-3; D is possibly TRBD2 (5 bases). The V gene lost 6 bases and the J gene lost 0 bases, with 10 bases spanning the gap. This CDR3 has 13 amino acids. Germline V CDR1 and CDR2: DFQATT, SNEGSKA (reference sequence). CDR3 loop: CSAIASSTDTQYF. CDR3 coding DNA: TGCAGTGCCATAGCGTCTAGCACAGATACGCAGTATTTT.

This clonotype was recorded many times. The chain employs TRBV20-1 and TRBJ2-3; 7 bases fit TRBD1. CDR1 and CDR2 from the germline V gene are DFQATT and SNEGSKA (reference sequence). CDR3 size: 13 residues. V lost 4 bases and J lost 6; bases outside the gene matches: 7. CDR3 nucleotide sequence: TGCAGTGCTAAGAAGGGGGCGCTGGATACGCAGTATTTT. Residues: CSAKKGALDTQYF.

This clonotype was counted at least ten times. This chain uses TRBV27 with TRBJ1-2; possible D gene TRBD1, 6 bases. Deletions cut 6 bases from V and 4 bases from J, with 21 bases between. This CDR3 has 16 residues. The V gene's germline CDR1 is MNHEY and CDR2 SMNVEV (reference sequence). In nucleotides, the CDR3 is TGTGCCAGCAGGCCCTCAGTAGGACAGCTTCTCTATGGCTACACCTTC. Protein product: CASRPSVGQLLYGYTF.

The chain uses TRBV3-1 and TRBJ2-1, with 11 bases fitting TRBD2. This CDR3 spans 16 amino acids. The germline gives CDR1 LGHDT, CDR2 YNNKEL (reference sequence). V lost 4 bases to trimming and J lost 3 bases; unmatched junction nucleotides: 5. Here the CDR3 reads CASSPSGRRSYNEQFF. In DNA form, the CDR3 reads TGTGCCAGCAGCCCTAGCGGGAGGAGGAGCTACAATGAGCAGTTCTTC.

Many counts were recorded for this clonotype. The V gene is TRBV20-1, the J gene TRBJ2-1; 12 bases fit TRBD2. The V segment lost 6 bases and the J segment 4 bases; nucleotides outside the gene matches: 13. The CDR3 is 17 amino acids. Germline CDR1 DFQATT, CDR2 SNEGSKA (reference sequence). The CDR3 loop is CSAIIRLAGEAYNEQFF. The CDR3 DNA reads TGCAGTGCCATAATTCGACTAGCGGGAGAAGCATACAATGAGCAGTTCTTC.

This clonotype was seen ten or more times. This CDR3 is CASSFVSGIYNEQFF. The CDR3 region has the DNA TGTGCCAGCAGTTTTGTAAGCGGAATCTACAATGAGCAGTTCTTC. The chain is built from TRBV28 and TRBJ2-1; possible D gene TRBD2, 5 bases. V lost 3 bases, J lost 3 bases, and 12 bases lay in between. This CDR3 region has 15 residues. Germline-derived CDR1 and CDR2 are MDHEN and SYDVKM.

The table lists this clonotype with a few counts. V usage is TRBV7-3 and J usage is TRBJ2-1, with 8 bases identical to TRBD2. Germline lookup yields CDR1 SGHTA and CDR2 FQGTGA. After removal of 2 bases from V and 9 bases from J, the junction contained 6 bases not matched to a gene. CDR3 length: 14 amino acids. CDR3 nucleotides: TGTGCCAGCAGCTTAGCGGGAGGCCAGAGTGAGCAGTTCTTC. The encoded protein is CASSLAGGQSEQFF.

J is TRBJ2-7 and V is TRBV3-1, with 10 positions matching TRBD1. The CDR3 has 15 amino acids. From germline, CDR1 is LGHDT and CDR2 YNNKEL (reference sequence). The J segment lost 6 bases and the V segment lost 1 base, leaving 6 bases of the junction unmatched. The CDR3 region is CASSQGPGQGGEQYF. DNA for the CDR3: TGTGCCAGCAGCCAAGGTCCCGGACAGGGGGGCGAGCAGTACTTC.

This clonotype was counted ten times or more. This chain joins TRBV6-1 and TRBJ2-2, with D unresolved. The CDR3 sequence is 13 residues long. Per germline, CDR1 MNHNS and CDR2 SASEGT. The V and J ends lost 1 base and 7 bases respectively, with 7 bases between them. The CDR3 loop reads CASSEGYGGELFF. In DNA form, the CDR3 reads TGTGCCAGCAGTGAAGGCTACGGCGGGGAGCTGTTTTTT.

This clonotype was observed a few times. The J gene is TRBJ1-2, the V gene TRBV5-1; no definite D call. The germline gives CDR1 SGHRS, CDR2 YFSETQ. The ends were cut back, 1 base at V and 6 bases at J, with 16 bases in the middle. There are 15 residues in the CDR3. CDR3 sequence reads: CASSLPGSVTDGYTF. The CDR3 DNA reads TGCGCCAGCAGCTTGCCTGGATCCGTCACCGATGGCTACACCTTC.

CDR3 nucleotide sequence: TGTGCCAGCAGCTCCGGGACTAGTGTTACGCAGTATTTT. Protein: CASSSGTSVTQYF. The rearrangement joins TRBV7-3 to TRBJ2-3; the match to TRBD2 covers 8 bases. The V and J ends lost 4 bases and 8 bases, in that order; junction bases with no gene match: 5. Germline-derived CDR1 and CDR2 are SGHTA and FQGTGA. The CDR3 is 13 residues long.

The V and J genes are TRBV4-1 and TRBJ2-2, with no clear D. Germline assignment: CDR1 MGHRA and CDR2 YSYEKL. The CDR3 covers 11 residues. Trimming stripped 8 bases from V and 5 bases from J, with 6 bases between. The CDR3: CASGPTGELFF. The CDR3 DNA reads TGCGCCAGCGGACCTACCGGGGAGCTGTTTTTT.

The V and J genes are TRBV5-1 and TRBJ2-1; D tentatively fits TRBD1 or TRBD2 (5 bases each). With 4 bases removed from V and 7 bases from J, the gap between germline ends came to 27 bases. This CDR3 is built from 18 residues. In germline, CDR1 is SGHRS, CDR2 YFSETQ. CDR3 in DNA: TGCGCCAGCAGCCTGACCCCCTCAATGGGACCCAGGAGTAATGAGCAGTTCTTC. It is translated as CASSLTPSMGPRSNEQFF. Full variable domain (rest looked up from reference TRBV5-1 and TRBJ2-1): KAGVTQTPRYLIKTRGQQVTLSCSPISGHRSVSWYQQTPGQGLQFLFEYFSETQRNKGNFPGRFSGRQFSNSRSEMNVSTLELGDSALYLCASSLTPSMGPRSNEQFFGPGTRLTVL.

The rearrangement links TRBV5-1 to TRBJ2-5, with 10 bases fitting TRBD2. V lost 4 bases to trimming and J lost 1 base; unmatched junction nucleotides: 4. CDR1 is SGHRS, CDR2 YFSETQ, per germline. This CDR3 spans 15 amino acids. The CDR3 protein is CASSISGRSQETQYF. The CDR3 bases are TGCGCCAGCAGCATTAGCGGGAGGAGCCAAGAGACCCAGTACTTC. Full variable domain (remainder filled in from reference TRBV5-1 and TRBJ2-5): KAGVTQTPRYLIKTRGQQVTLSCSPISGHRSVSWYQQTPGQGLQFLFEYFSETQRNKGNFPGRFSGRQFSNSRSEMNVSTLELGDSALYLCASSISGRSQETQYFGPGTRLLVL.

This clonotype showed up just a few times. At one end the junction does not follow the germline gene, possibly because of a read error. V usage is TRBV2 and J usage is TRBJ2-7, with D perhaps being TRBD1 or TRBD2 (6 bases each). There are 12 residues in the CDR3. Germline V CDR1 and CDR2: SNHLY, FYNNEI. For the CDR3, the DNA is TGTGCCAGCAGGACCGGGGGCCACGAGCGGTACTTC. It is translated as CASRTGGHERYF.

This clonotype appeared once. The J gene is TRBJ1-5, the V gene TRBV27; 8 bases are a match to TRBD1. This CDR3 comprises 14 residues. The junction had 4 bases not matched to a gene; V was cut back by 7 bases and J by 2 bases. Germline CDR1 is MNHEY and CDR2 is SMNVEV (reference sequence). The CDR3 reads CASMAGGGNQPQHF. As DNA, the CDR3 is TGTGCCAGCATGGCAGGGGGCGGCAATCAGCCCCAGCATTTT.

The chain has TRBV7-3 and TRBJ2-1, with 10 bases matching TRBD2. V shed 0 bases, J shed 4 bases, and the junction held 3 bases outside the gene matches. This CDR3 has 16 amino acids. The germline gives CDR1 SGHTA, CDR2 FQGTGA. The CDR3 DNA sequence: TGTGCCAGCAGCTTAACTAGGACTAGCGGTTACAATGAGCAGTTCTTC. The encoded protein is CASSLTRTSGYNEQFF. The full variable domain, in which reference TRBV7-3 and TRBJ2-1 provide the parts outside the CDR3, is GAGVSQTPSNKVTEKGKYVELRCDPISGHTALYWYRQSLGQGPEFLIYFQGTGAADDSGLPNDRFFAVRPEGSVSTLKIQRTERGDSAVYLCASSLTRTSGYNEQFFGPGTRLTVL.

In its sample, this clonotype was seen many times. The CDR3 nucleotides read TGTGCCAGCAGTTACCGGGACGGGGGACGGGCCAAAAACATTCAGTACTTC. This encodes CASSYRDGGRAKNIQYF. The gene calls are TRBV27 and TRBJ2-4; D is perhaps TRBD2 (6 bases). Germline V lookup: CDR1 MNHEY, CDR2 SMNVEV (reference sequence). The CDR3 length is 17 residues. The germline V and J ends were trimmed by 4 bases and 1 base, with 17 bases remaining between them.

With regard to this clonotype: A read error may produce the germline difference seen at one junction end. The V and J genes are TRBV27 and TRBJ1-1, with TRBD1 identical over 7 bases. CDR1 and CDR2 from the germline V gene are MNHEY and SMNVEV (reference sequence). The CDR3 runs to 16 residues. Here the CDR3 reads CASSSTFRGSNTEAYF. Written as DNA, the CDR3 is TGTGCCAGCAGTTCCACCTTCAGGGGGTCGAACACTGAAGCTTACTTT.